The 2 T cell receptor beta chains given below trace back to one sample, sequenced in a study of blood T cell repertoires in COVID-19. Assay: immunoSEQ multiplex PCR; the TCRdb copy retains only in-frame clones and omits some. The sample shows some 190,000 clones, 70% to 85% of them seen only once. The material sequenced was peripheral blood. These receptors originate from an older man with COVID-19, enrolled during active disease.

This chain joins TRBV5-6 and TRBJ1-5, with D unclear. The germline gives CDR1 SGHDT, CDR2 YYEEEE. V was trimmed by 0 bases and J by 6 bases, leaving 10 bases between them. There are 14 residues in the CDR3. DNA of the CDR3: TGTGCCAGCAGCTTGGGCTCTCGGAGTCAGCCCCAGCATTTT. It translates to CASSLGSRSQPQHF.

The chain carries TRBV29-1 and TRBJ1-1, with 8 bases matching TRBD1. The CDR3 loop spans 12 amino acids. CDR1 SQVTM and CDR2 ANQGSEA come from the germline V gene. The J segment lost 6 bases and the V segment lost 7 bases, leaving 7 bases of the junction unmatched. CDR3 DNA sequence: TGCAGCGCTCAGGGGGCGGAATCTGAAGCTTTCTTT. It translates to CSAQGAESEAFF.